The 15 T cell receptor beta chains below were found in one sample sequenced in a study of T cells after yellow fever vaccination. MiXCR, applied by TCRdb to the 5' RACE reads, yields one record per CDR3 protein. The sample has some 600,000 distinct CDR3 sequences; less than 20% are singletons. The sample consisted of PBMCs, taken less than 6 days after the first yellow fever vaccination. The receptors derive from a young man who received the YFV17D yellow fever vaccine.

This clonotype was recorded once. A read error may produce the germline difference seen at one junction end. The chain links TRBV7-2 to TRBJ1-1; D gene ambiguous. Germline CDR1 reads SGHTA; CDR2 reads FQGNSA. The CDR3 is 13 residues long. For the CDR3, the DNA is TGTGCCAGCAGCTTATTTGGGAGCACTGAAGCTTTATTT. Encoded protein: CASSLFGSTEALF.

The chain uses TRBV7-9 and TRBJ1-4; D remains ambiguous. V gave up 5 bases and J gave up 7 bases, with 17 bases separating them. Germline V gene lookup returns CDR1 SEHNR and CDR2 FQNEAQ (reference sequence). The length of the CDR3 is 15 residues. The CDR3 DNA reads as TGTGCCAGCAGCAAGCCGGGAGTTTCGGGTGAAAAACTGTTTTTT. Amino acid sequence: CASSKPGVSGEKLFF.

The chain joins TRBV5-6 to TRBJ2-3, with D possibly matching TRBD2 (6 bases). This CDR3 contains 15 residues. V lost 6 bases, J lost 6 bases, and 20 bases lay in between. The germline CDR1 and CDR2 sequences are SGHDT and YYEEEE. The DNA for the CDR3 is TGTGCCAGCAACCGGGGGTCTCACCCTTCTGATACGCAGTATTTT. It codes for CASNRGSHPSDTQYF.

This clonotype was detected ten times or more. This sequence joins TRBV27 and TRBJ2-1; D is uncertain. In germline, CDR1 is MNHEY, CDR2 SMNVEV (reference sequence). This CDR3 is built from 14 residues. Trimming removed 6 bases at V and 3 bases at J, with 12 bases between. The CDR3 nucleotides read TGTGCCAGCAGCACCCCCGGTGGCTACAATGAGCAGTTCTTC. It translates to CASSTPGGYNEQFF.

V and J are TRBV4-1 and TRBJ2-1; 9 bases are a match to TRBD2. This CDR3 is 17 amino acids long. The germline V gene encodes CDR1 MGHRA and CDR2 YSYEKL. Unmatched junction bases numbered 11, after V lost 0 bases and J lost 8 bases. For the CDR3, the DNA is TGCGCCAGCAGCCAAGATCCACTGGCGGGGGGGATCCATGAGCAGTTCTTC. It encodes CASSQDPLAGGIHEQFF.

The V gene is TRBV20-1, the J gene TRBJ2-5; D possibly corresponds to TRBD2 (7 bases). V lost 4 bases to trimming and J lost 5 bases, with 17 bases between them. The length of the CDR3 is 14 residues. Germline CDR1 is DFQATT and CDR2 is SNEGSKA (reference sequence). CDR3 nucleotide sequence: TGCAGTGCTACCGGAACGGGGGGCACGGAGACCCAGTACTTC. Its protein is CSATGTGGTETQYF.

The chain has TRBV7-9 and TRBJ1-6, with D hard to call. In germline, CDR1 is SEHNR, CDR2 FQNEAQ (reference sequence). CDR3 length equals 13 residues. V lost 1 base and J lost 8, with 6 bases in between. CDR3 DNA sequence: TGTGCCAGCAGCTTAGGGAGTTATTCACCCCTCCACTTT. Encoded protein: CASSLGSYSPLHF.

As DNA, the CDR3 is TGTGCCAGCAGCAAACATAATGAGCAGTTCTTC. Its translation: CASSKHNEQFF. This chain connects TRBV6-5 to TRBJ2-1; D gene ambiguous. This CDR3 contains 11 residues. Trimming removed 6 bases at V and 7 bases at J, with 7 bases between. Germline V gene data show CDR1 as MNHEY and CDR2 as SVGAGI.

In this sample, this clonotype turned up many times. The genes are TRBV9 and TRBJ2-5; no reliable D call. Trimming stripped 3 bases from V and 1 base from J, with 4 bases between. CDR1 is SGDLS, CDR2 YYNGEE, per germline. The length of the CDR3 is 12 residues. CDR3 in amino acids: CASSGPQETQYF. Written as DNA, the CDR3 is TGTGCCAGCAGCGGGCCCCAAGAGACCCAGTACTTC.

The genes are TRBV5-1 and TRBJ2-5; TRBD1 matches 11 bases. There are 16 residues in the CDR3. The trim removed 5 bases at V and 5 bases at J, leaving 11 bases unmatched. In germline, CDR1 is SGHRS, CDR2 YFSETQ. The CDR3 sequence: CASSPGTGGFGETQYF. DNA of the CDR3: TGCGCCAGCAGTCCCGGGACAGGGGGATTCGGGGAGACCCAGTACTTC.

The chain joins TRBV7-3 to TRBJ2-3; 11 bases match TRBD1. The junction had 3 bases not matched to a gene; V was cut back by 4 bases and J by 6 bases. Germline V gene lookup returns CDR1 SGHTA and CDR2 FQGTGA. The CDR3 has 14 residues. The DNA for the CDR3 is TGTGCCAGCAGCTGGACAGGGGGCCCCGATACGCAGTATTTT. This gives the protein CASSWTGGPDTQYF.

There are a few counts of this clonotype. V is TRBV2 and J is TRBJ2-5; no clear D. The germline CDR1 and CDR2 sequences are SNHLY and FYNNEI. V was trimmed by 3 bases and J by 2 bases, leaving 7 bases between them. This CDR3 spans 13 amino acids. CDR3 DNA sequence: TGTGCCAGCAGTGATACAGCGCAAGAGACCCAGTACTTC. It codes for CASSDTAQETQYF.

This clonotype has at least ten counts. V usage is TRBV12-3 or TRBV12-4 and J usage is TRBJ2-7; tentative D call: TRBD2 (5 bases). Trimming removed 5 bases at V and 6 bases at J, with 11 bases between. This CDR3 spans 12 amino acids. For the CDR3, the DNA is TGTGCCAGCAGTCTGAGAGGGTCCGAGCAGTACGTC. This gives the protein CASSLRGSEQYV.

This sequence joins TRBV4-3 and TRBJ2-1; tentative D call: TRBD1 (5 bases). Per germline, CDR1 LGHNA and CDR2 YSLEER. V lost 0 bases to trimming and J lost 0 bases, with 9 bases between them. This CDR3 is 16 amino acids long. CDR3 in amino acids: CASSQEYRGSYNEQFF. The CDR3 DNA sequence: TGCGCCAGCAGCCAAGAATATAGGGGCTCCTACAATGAGCAGTTCTTC.

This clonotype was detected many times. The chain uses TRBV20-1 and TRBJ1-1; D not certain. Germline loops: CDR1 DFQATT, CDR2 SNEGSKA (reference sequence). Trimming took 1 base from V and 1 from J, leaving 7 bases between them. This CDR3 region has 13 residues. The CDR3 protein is CSARGQANTEAFF. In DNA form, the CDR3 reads TGCAGTGCTAGAGGGCAGGCGAACACTGAAGCTTTCTTT.